These T cell receptor beta chains were read from a single sample in a study of T-cell memory formation after mild COVID-19. MiXCR was run by TCRdb on the 5' RACE reads, yielding one entry per CDR3 protein. The sample lists around 90,000 distinct CDR3 sequences; more than 12% were seen once. Sequenced: PBMCs or a T cell subset sorted from them (not recorded which). These receptors all come from a man between 18 and 29 years old who had mild COVID-19 (a few samples of this study predate the infection). Cell type and time point are not known. Each CDR3 is given with its conserved first and last residue. A D gene is named only where the DNA matches it firmly. Part of the rows lack a size; the others show once, few, many or a class for expanded clones.

>TRBV7-9|few|TRBD1|TRBJ2-1
TGTGCCAGCAGCCTTAGAGGGGACAGGGCCTACAATGAGCAGTTCTTC
CASSLRGDRAYNEQFF
>TRBV7-9|-|-|TRBJ1-1
TGTGCCAGCAGCTTACACCGACAGAGGACAGACACTGAAGCTTTCTTT
CASSLHRQRTDTEAFF
>TRBV7-9|few|-|TRBJ1-4
TGTGCCAGCAGCCCTGCCGGGACCTTTAATGAAAAACTGTTTTTT
CASSPAGTFNEKLFF
>TRBV6-2/TRBV6-3|-|-|TRBJ1-5
TGTGCCAGCAGTCCCCCGGGGAAGGGGCTAAATCAGCCCCAGCATTTT
CASSPPGKGLNQPQHF
>TRBV7-8|-|-|TRBJ2-3
TGTGCCAGCAGCTTATACGAGGGCGTTTGGACAGATACGCAGTATTTT
CASSLYEGVWTDTQYF
>TRBV5-5|once|TRBD1|TRBJ1-1
TGTGCCAGCAGCGCCAGGGGGGGGAACACTGAAGCTTTCTTT
CASSARGGNTEAFF
>TRBV5-6|-|-|TRBJ2-7
TGTGCCAGCAGCCCGGGACCGGGGGAGCAGTACTTC
CASSPGPGEQYF
>TRBV7-9|-|-|TRBJ2-1
TGTGCCAGCAGCCCCCCTTCTAATGTGCCCTACAATGAGCAGTTCTTC
CASSPPSNVPYNEQFF
>TRBV7-6|many|-|TRBJ1-2
TGTGCCAGCAGCTCGACCGACAGGAAAGGGGATGGCTACACCTTC
CASSSTDRKGDGYTF
>TRBV9|-|TRBD2|TRBJ2-5
TGTGCCAGCAGCGCGGGGACTAGCGGTGAGACCCAGTACTTC
CASSAGTSGETQYF
>TRBV11-1|-|-|TRBJ2-3
TGTGCCAGCAGCCAGAGACAGAGAGACACAGATACGCAGTATTTT
CASSQRQRDTDTQYF
>TRBV13|-|-|TRBJ2-3
TGTGCCAGCAGCCTCAGACAGGTAACAGATACGCAGTATTTT
CASSLRQVTDTQYF
>TRBV27|-|-|TRBJ1-1
TGTGCCAGCAGTTTACTCACGGGGGCTGAAGCTTTCTTT
CASSLLTGAEAFF
>TRBV20-1|few|TRBD1|TRBJ1-1
TGCAGTGCCCCCCACCTGGACAGGGCCACTGAAGCTTTCTTT
CSAPHLDRATEAFF
>TRBV14|many|-|TRBJ1-6
TGTGCCAGCAGCCAAGAGGGGGCTCTCGGTACACCCCTCCACTTT
CASSQEGALGTPLHF
>TRBV7-6|-|-|TRBJ1-2
TGTGCCAGCAGCTTAACCGGCCACTATGGCTACACCTTC
CASSLTGHYGYTF
>TRBV4-1|few|-|TRBJ2-7
TGCGTCACGTGGGCCTGGGGCCAGATCTACTTC
CVTWAWGQIYF
>TRBV11-2|few|-|TRBJ1-1
TGTGCCAGCAGCTTACCACAGGGTATGAACACTGAAGCTTTCTTT
CASSLPQGMNTEAFF
>TRBV10-3|few|-|TRBJ2-3
TGTGCCATCGGACTTACCTCGCGGAGGAGTTTCACAGATACGCAGTATTTT
CAIGLTSRRSFTDTQYF
>TRBV6-5|-|TRBD1|TRBJ1-1
TGTGCCAGCAGTTACGGGGCGACAGGGGACGCTTTCTTT
CASSYGATGDAFF
>TRBV12-5|few|-|TRBJ2-5
TGTGCTAGTGGTTTGGTACAAACGGGATACTCCCAAGAGACCCAGTACTTC
CASGLVQTGYSQETQYF
>TRBV4-2|few|TRBD1|TRBJ2-1
TGTGCCAGCAGCCAATATACAGGGGGTAATGAGCAGTTCTTC
CASSQYTGGNEQFF
>TRBV5-1|-|TRBD2|TRBJ2-3
TGCGCCAGCAGCTTGGCCGGCAGCGGGGCTAGCACAGATACGCAGTATTTT
CASSLAGSGASTDTQYF
>TRBV6-5|few|TRBD1|TRBJ1-1
TGTGCCAGCAGTGGGACAGGGTGGACCACTGAAGCTTTCTTT
CASSGTGWTTEAFF
>TRBV18|many|TRBD1|TRBJ2-3
TGTGCCAGCTCACAGAGGGGGCAAAGCACAGATACGCAGTATTTT
CASSQRGQSTDTQYF
>TRBV5-4|few|TRBD1|TRBJ1-1
TGTGCCAGCAGCTCCACGACCCCGACAGGGGGGACTGAAGCTTTCTTT
CASSSTTPTGGTEAFF
>TRBV11-2|many|-|TRBJ1-1
TGTGCCAGCAGTCCGACAGTTGACACTGAAGCTTTCTTT
CASSPTVDTEAFF
>TRBV6-5|-|TRBD1|TRBJ1-5
TGTGCCAGCAGTAAGACGCGGACAGGTGGGCAGCCCCAGCATTTT
CASSKTRTGGQPQHF
>TRBV4-1|once|-|TRBJ2-5
TGCGCCAGCAGCCACCCCAAGGCGACGATGCAAGAGACCCAGTACTTC
CASSHPKATMQETQYF
>TRBV29-1|-|-|TRBJ2-3
TGCAGCGCAAAACAGGACGCCCAGGCACCAGATACGCAGTATTTT
CSAKQDAQAPDTQYF
>TRBV20-1|-|TRBD2|TRBJ2-1
TGCAGTGCTAGTCTTAGCGGGGGGGCCGATGAGAAGTTCTTC
CSASLSGGADEKFF
>TRBV7-8|-|-|TRBJ2-1
TGTGCCAGCAGCTTATCGGGGCCCTCCTACAATGAGCAGTTCTTC
CASSLSGPSYNEQFF
>TRBV4-1|-|TRBD2|TRBJ2-7
TGCGCCAGCAGCCAAACTAGCGGGGAGGACTACGAGCAGTACTTC
CASSQTSGEDYEQYF
>TRBV3-1|-|-|TRBJ2-3
TGTGCCAGCAGCCAAGAGCTAGATCATACGCAGTATTTT
CASSQELDHTQYF
>TRBV12-3/TRBV12-4|few|-|TRBJ1-1
TGTGCCAGCAGCTTTGGGACGATGAACACTGAAGCTTTCTTT
CASSFGTMNTEAFF
>TRBV24-1|many|TRBD1|TRBJ1-1
TGTGCCACCAGTGCCACCGGACAGGATGAGGTGAACACTGAAGCTTTCTTT
CATSATGQDEVNTEAFF
>TRBV4-2|many|TRBD2|TRBJ2-1
TGTGCCAGCAGCCTTGAGACTAGCGGGGAATACAATGAGCAGTTCTTC
CASSLETSGEYNEQFF
>TRBV12-3/TRBV12-4|-|-|TRBJ2-3
TGTGCCAGCAGTTTTGATGGGGGGACCACAGATACGCAGTATTTT
CASSFDGGTTDTQYF
>TRBV4-1|-|-|TRBJ2-1
TGCGCCAGCAGCCAAGCGTCTCAGGGCTATGAGCAGTTCTTC
CASSQASQGYEQFF
>TRBV11-2|-|-|TRBJ1-1
TGTGCCAGCAGCACTTTTCCAGAAGGGACTGAAGCTTTCTTT
CASSTFPEGTEAFF
>TRBV4-1|few|-|TRBJ2-3
TGCGCCAGCAGCCAAGAGGGGGTCACAGATACGCAGTATTTT
CASSQEGVTDTQYF
>TRBV12-3/TRBV12-4|-|TRBD1|TRBJ1-5
TGTGCCAGCAGTTTAGCGAATATCCGACAGGGTAATCAGCCCCAGCATTTT
CASSLANIRQGNQPQHF
>TRBV23-1|-|TRBD1|TRBJ2-3
TGCGCCAGCAGTCAGCGACAGGGGCCCCGCACAGATACGCAGTATTTT
CASSQRQGPRTDTQYF
>TRBV10-3|-|-|TRBJ1-1
TGTGCCATCAGTGAGGAGGGGGAGAACACTGAAGATTTCTTT
CAISEEGENTEDFF
>TRBV25-1|-|-|TRBJ2-1
TGTGCCAGCAGGCCGGGGACAAGCTCCTACAATGAGCAGTTCTTC
CASRPGTSSYNEQFF
>TRBV6-5|many|-|TRBJ1-1
TGTGCCAGCAGTTCGACAGGGAACACTGAAGCTTTCTTT
CASSSTGNTEAFF
>TRBV4-2|few|-|TRBJ1-6
TGTGCCAGCAGCCAAGGTCCTACAGGTCCCCTCCACTTT
CASSQGPTGPLHF
>TRBV5-1|-|-|TRBJ1-4
TGCGCCAGCACGGGCGAAACAGGATTGAATGAAAAACTGTTTTTT
CASTGETGLNEKLFF
>TRBV12-3/TRBV12-4|few|TRBD1|TRBJ1-2
TGTGCCTCCATGAGGCCAGGGGGCGGCTATGGCTACACCTTC
CASMRPGGGYGYTF
>TRBV6-1|-|-|TRBJ2-1
TGTGCCAGCAGTAGTAGGGAGTACAATGAGCAGTTCTTC
CASSSREYNEQFF
>TRBV20-1|-|TRBD2|TRBJ2-1
TGCAGTGCTAGAGAAGCGGGGGGAGGCTACAATGAGCAGTTCTTC
CSAREAGGGYNEQFF
>TRBV4-1|-|-|TRBJ2-3
TGCGCCAGCAGCCAAGTATACGGGGAGGGCACAGATACGCAGTATTTT
CASSQVYGEGTDTQYF
>TRBV29-1|few|TRBD2|TRBJ2-1
TGCAGCGCGGTCCCGGGACTAGCGGGGGGCTACAATGAGCAGTTCTTC
CSAVPGLAGGYNEQFF